These T cell receptor beta chains were read from a single sample in a study of shared clonotypes between healthy human individuals. Profiled with immunoSEQ multiplex PCR; TCRdb holds only in-frame clones, not every one. The table shows around 2,000,000 clones, with 90% to 95% occurring only once. Sequenced: naive CD4+ T cells sorted from blood. Source of these receptors: a man between 18 and 35 years old in good health. The CDR3 runs from the conserved cysteine through the conserved F or W. Fields, in order: J gene, V gene, D gene, clone size, CDR3 DNA, CDR3 protein. The D gene is left open where the match is weak. Only some rows state a clone size, as once, few, many or a class for expanded clones.

>TRBJ1-6|TRBV5-1|-|-
TGCGCCAGCAGCTCGCCCGAAATTACCGGACCACTTAATTCACCCCTCCACTTT
CASSSPEITGPLNSPLHF
>TRBJ1-1|TRBV7-9|-|-
TGTGCCAGCAGCTTTACGCGTGGGTCAGGGAACACTGAAGCTTTCTTT
CASSFTRGSGNTEAFF
>TRBJ2-1|TRBV5-1|-|-
TGCGCCAGCAGCTTGGCCCAGCTAAGTTACAATGAGCAGTTCTTC
CASSLAQLSYNEQFF
>TRBJ1-2|TRBV6-5|-|-
TGTGCCAGCAGTTACCGGGGGAGCGCCTATGGCTACACCTTC
CASSYRGSAYGYTF
>TRBJ1-2|TRBV5-4|-|-
TGTGCCAGCAGCTTACAGGGAGGCTATGGCTACACCTTC
CASSLQGGYGYTF
>TRBJ2-2|TRBV9|TRBD1|-
TGTGCCAGCAGCGCACAGGGGGCGCAAACCGGGGAGCTGTTTTTT
CASSAQGAQTGELFF
>TRBJ1-1|TRBV28|-|-
TGTGCCAGCAGTTTACCCCTTCCACGGGACACTGAAGCTTTCTTT
CASSLPLPRDTEAFF
>TRBJ1-6|TRBV5-8|TRBD1|-
TGTGCCAGCAGCTTGGGGGGACAGGGAAGATCGCCCCTCCACTTT
CASSLGGQGRSPLHF
>TRBJ2-7|TRBV27|-|-
TGTGCCAGCGGGAGGGACAGAGCCTACGAGCAGTACTTC
CASGRDRAYEQYF
>TRBJ1-2|TRBV9|-|-
TGTGCCAGCAGCGTAGGTGTCGGGAACTATGGCTACACCTTC
CASSVGVGNYGYTF
>TRBJ1-4|TRBV7-2|-|-
TGTGCCAGCAGCTTACCCACACACCTGGGAGAAAAACTGTTTTTT
CASSLPTHLGEKLFF
>TRBJ2-5|TRBV5-1|-|-
TGCGCCAGCAGCTTGGAATCAGGGCAAGAGACCCAGTACTTC
CASSLESGQETQYF
>TRBJ1-2|TRBV10-3|TRBD1|-
TGTGCCATCAGTGAGGGTGTGGAGGGGGCGCGTGGCTACACCTTC
CAISEGVEGARGYTF
>TRBJ1-2|TRBV5-1|TRBD1|-
TGCGCCAGCAGCCCAGACAGGGGGTCAGGCTACACCTTC
CASSPDRGSGYTF
>TRBJ2-7|TRBV6-1|TRBD1|-
TGTGCCAGCAGGCCGACAGGGGGAGCCGAGCAGTACTTC
CASRPTGGAEQYF
>TRBJ2-3|TRBV6-1|-|-
TGTGCCAGCAGTGAAGCTGGGAATCCAGATACGCAGTATTTT
CASSEAGNPDTQYF
>TRBJ1-3|TRBV6-1|-|-
TGTGCCAGCAGTGACGCCGGGCCTACTGGAAACACCATATATTTT
CASSDAGPTGNTIYF
>TRBJ2-7|TRBV5-1|-|-
TGCGCCAGCAGCTCAACTCCGGCGGGGAGCTCCTACGAGCAGTACTTC
CASSSTPAGSSYEQYF
>TRBJ1-6|TRBV11-2|-|-
TGTGCCAGCAGCTTAACTAGATTGACAGCAGAATATTCACCCCTCCACTTT
CASSLTRLTAEYSPLHF
>TRBJ1-4|TRBV7-2|TRBD1|-
TGTGCCAGCAGCCCGGGGACAGTACAGAATGAAAAACTGTTTTTT
CASSPGTVQNEKLFF
>TRBJ1-2|TRBV5-4|TRBD1|-
TGTGCCAGCAGCCGGGGACAGGGCGATGGCTACACCTTC
CASSRGQGDGYTF
>TRBJ2-7|TRBV5-1|-|-
TGCGCCAGCAGCTTGGTTAGGGGTTTGGGTGAGCAGTACTTC
CASSLVRGLGEQYF
>TRBJ1-6|TRBV30|TRBD1|-
TGTGCCTGGAACGGACAGGCTGATTCACCCCTCCACTTT
CAWNGQADSPLHF
>TRBJ2-7|TRBV6-6|TRBD2|-
TGTGCCAGCAGTTACTCGATCGGGACTACTCCATACGAGCAGTACTTC
CASSYSIGTTPYEQYF
>TRBJ2-5|TRBV7-9|-|-
TGTGCCAGCAGCTTACTCCCAGGGGAACGAGAGACCCAGTACTTC
CASSLLPGERETQYF
>TRBJ1-5|TRBV5-6|-|-
TGTGCCAGCAGCTGGGGTCGGGGGGCCGGTCAGCCCCAGCATTTT
CASSWGRGAGQPQHF
>TRBJ1-3|TRBV11-2|-|-
TGTGCCAGCAGCGTTGGACGGGCCTCTACGCTGGACACCATATATTTT
CASSVGRASTLDTIYF
>TRBJ2-1|TRBV5-4|-|-
TGTGCCAGCAGCTCCACGGCCTACAATGAGCAGTTCTTC
CASSSTAYNEQFF
>TRBJ1-4|TRBV2|-|-
TGTGCCAGCAGAGCCGCCGTGGGAGGAGGCCACGAAAAACTGTTTTTT
CASRAAVGGGHEKLFF
>TRBJ2-7|TRBV6-6|TRBD1|once
TGTGCCAGCAGTTACTCCCCCGGGACAGGGTCCTACGAGCAGTACTTC
CASSYSPGTGSYEQYF
>TRBJ2-7|TRBV7-2|-|-
TGTGCCAGCAGCCCAGCGTACGAGCAGTACTTC
CASSPAYEQYF
>TRBJ2-3|TRBV7-8|-|-
TGTGCCAGCAGCTTAGCGGGAGTACCAGATACGCAGTATTTT
CASSLAGVPDTQYF
>TRBJ2-7|TRBV30|TRBD2|-
TGTGCCTGGAGTCGAGCGGGAGGTTCCTACGAGCAGTACTTC
CAWSRAGGSYEQYF
>TRBJ1-6|TRBV30|-|-
TGTGCCTGGAGTGTCGGAAGCTCCTATAATTCACCCCTCCACTTT
CAWSVGSSYNSPLHF
>TRBJ2-5|TRBV19|-|-
TGTGCCAGTAATTTGGACCTTAACCAAGAGACCCAGTACTTC
CASNLDLNQETQYF
>TRBJ2-1|TRBV18|-|-
TGTGCCAGCTCACCGAACGACGGTCTCTGGAATGAGCAGTTCTTC
CASSPNDGLWNEQFF
>TRBJ2-1|TRBV7-2|-|-
TGTGCCAGCAGCTTAGGTCGGGACGAGCAGTTCTTC
CASSLGRDEQFF
>TRBJ2-1|TRBV5-5|-|-
TGTGCCAGCAGCTCAAGGGTGGGGGCATCCTACAATGAGCAGTTCTTC
CASSSRVGASYNEQFF
>TRBJ2-7|TRBV5-1|-|-
TGCGCCAGCAGCTATGGGGCAGGGATCTACGAGCAGTACTTC
CASSYGAGIYEQYF
>TRBJ1-4|TRBV2|-|-
TGTGCCAGCAGTGTAACAGGAGCTCCAACTAATGAAAAACTGTTTTTT
CASSVTGAPTNEKLFF
>TRBJ1-2|TRBV18|-|-
TGTGCCAGCTCCCGGGAAACTATAAACTATGGCTACACCTTC
CASSRETINYGYTF
>TRBJ2-7|TRBV28|-|-
TGTGCCAGCAGCACACCTAACAGCTACGAGCAGTACTTC
CASSTPNSYEQYF
>TRBJ1-1|TRBV29-1|-|-
TGCAGCGTGACGACAGAAATCATGAACACTGAAGCTTTCTTT
CSVTTEIMNTEAFF
>TRBJ2-7|TRBV2|-|-
TGTGCCAGCAGTGAAAGGGCAAGTTCCTACGAGCAGTACTTC
CASSERASSYEQYF
>TRBJ2-3|TRBV23-1|-|once
TGCGCCAGCATCACCCCTGGGGGCAGTTCTTCAGATACGCAGTATTTT
CASITPGGSSSDTQYF
>TRBJ1-2|TRBV4-1|-|few
TGCGCCAGCAGCCAAGTGGTAGGGGACTATGGCTACACCTTC
CASSQVVGDYGYTF
>TRBJ1-1|TRBV5-6|-|-
TGTGCCAGCAGCCCTATGGGAGGAGCCAAGAACACTGAAGCTTTCTTT
CASSPMGGAKNTEAFF
>TRBJ1-6|TRBV19|TRBD1|-
TGTGCCAGTAGTCGGGGACAGGTCTCCTATAATTCACCCCTCCACTTT
CASSRGQVSYNSPLHF
>TRBJ2-7|TRBV7-2|-|-
TGTGCCAGCAGCTCAACACAGACAGCCTACGAGCAGTACTTC
CASSSTQTAYEQYF
>TRBJ1-5|TRBV6-1|-|-
TGTGCCAGCACCCGGGACACCAATCAGCCCCAGCATTTT
CASTRDTNQPQHF
>TRBJ1-3|TRBV11-2|-|-
TGTGCCAGCAGCTCCCTCCCGACCATATATTTT
CASSSLPTIYF
>TRBJ1-5|TRBV4-1|TRBD1|-
TGCGCCAGCAGCCATACCGGGACAGGGGACCAGCCCCAGCATTTT
CASSHTGTGDQPQHF
>TRBJ2-3|TRBV5-4|-|-
TGTGCCAGCAGCTCGGACTTGGGCACAGATACGCAGTATTTT
CASSSDLGTDTQYF
>TRBJ2-1|TRBV11-2|TRBD2|-
TGTGCCAGCAGCGCTAGCGGGAGGAGAAATGAGCAGTTCTTC
CASSASGRRNEQFF
>TRBJ2-1|TRBV6-1|TRBD2|-
TGTGCCAGCAGTGAGTCATGGCGGGGGGGCGGAGATGAGCAGTTCTTC
CASSESWRGGGDEQFF